The 24 T cell receptor beta chains in this list originate from one sample, sequenced in a study of immune evolution from preneoplasia to lung adenocarcinoma. Only in-frame clones appear in the TCRdb table, and some are missing; sequencing was by immunoSEQ multiplex PCR. Of 1,700 or so clones in the sample, about 81% were seen once. Sequenced input: FFPE tissue from an adenomatous hyperplasia lung lesion. The subset was: atypical adenomatous hyperplasia (AAH), lung preneoplasia. These receptor sequences come from a donor at least 70 years old with lung adenocarcinoma.

The chain combines TRBV27 with TRBJ1-5, with D unclear. V lost 4 bases and J lost 2, with 6 bases in between. The length of the CDR3 is 13 residues. Germline loops: CDR1 MNHEY, CDR2 SMNVEV (reference sequence). This CDR3 reads CASSWQGNQPQHF. The CDR3 nucleotides read TGTGCCAGCAGTTGGCAGGGCAATCAGCCCCAGCATTTT.

The chain is built from TRBV27 and TRBJ2-3; 12 bases match TRBD2. The CDR3 has 17 amino acids. V lost 4 bases, J lost 2 bases, and 7 bases stayed unmatched. Germline values: CDR1 MNHEY, CDR2 SMNVEV (reference sequence). The CDR3 DNA reads TGTGCCAGCAGTTACTCCGGACTAGCGGGATACACAGATACGCAGTATTTT. Protein: CASSYSGLAGYTDTQYF.

This clone turned up a few times. The chain recombines TRBV5-4 with TRBJ2-3, with a tentative D call TRBD2 (6 bases). The germline CDR1 and CDR2 sequences are SGHNT and YYREEE (reference sequence). Trimming shortened V by 3 bases and J by 1 base, and 15 bases separated the two germline ends. CDR3 size: 16 residues. The CDR3 sequence: CASSSALATGTDTQYF. The CDR3 nucleotides are TGTGCCAGCAGCTCCGCGCTAGCGACCGGCACAGATACGCAGTATTTT.

The chain is built from TRBV28 and TRBJ1-4, with D perhaps TRBD1 (6 bases). Deletions cut 6 bases from V and 1 base from J, with 15 bases between. Germline V gene sequence: CDR1 MDHEN, CDR2 SYDVKM. CDR3 length: 16 residues. The CDR3: CASRTMGAVTNEKLFF. In DNA form, the CDR3 reads TGTGCCAGCAGAACAATGGGGGCGGTAACTAATGAAAAACTGTTTTTT. Complete variable domain (other parts from reference TRBV28 and TRBJ1-4): DVKVTQSSRYLVKRTGEKVFLECVQDMDHENMFWYRQDPGLGLRLIYFSYDVKMKEKGDIPEGYSVSREKKERFSLILESASTNQTSMYLCASRTMGAVTNEKLFFGSGTQLSVL.

The rearrangement joins TRBV5-1 to TRBJ2-7, with 7 bases fitting TRBD1. Losses at the gene ends were 4 bases for V and 2 bases for J; bases not matched to a gene: 9. Germline loops: CDR1 SGHRS, CDR2 YFSETQ. The CDR3 covers 15 residues. This chain's CDR3 is CASSLGQASTYEQYF. DNA for the CDR3: TGCGCCAGCAGCCTAGGACAGGCGTCAACCTACGAGCAGTACTTC.

The genes are TRBV11-2 and TRBJ2-3, with D possibly matching TRBD2 (6 bases). Germline assignment: CDR1 SGHAT and CDR2 FQNNGV. The CDR3 loop spans 15 amino acids. Trimming took 5 bases from V and 0 from J, leaving 12 bases between them. CDR3 loop: CASSRNSGSTDTQYF. The CDR3, as DNA: TGTGCCAGCAGCCGAAATAGCGGTAGCACAGATACGCAGTATTTT. The full variable domain, its missing parts supplied by reference TRBV11-2 and TRBJ2-3, is EAGVAQSPRYKIIEKRQSVAFWCNPISGHATLYWYQQILGQGPKLLIQFQNNGVVDDSQLPKDRFSAERLKGVDSTLKIQPAKLEDSAVYLCASSRNSGSTDTQYFGPGTRLTVL.

V is TRBV4-3 and J is TRBJ1-3; no clear D gene. The J call is in doubt because the DNA end fits TRBJ2-2 better. The germline gives CDR1 LGHNA, CDR2 YSLEER. The CDR3 consists of 15 residues. CDR3 sequence reads: CASSQDPTTTGELFF. CDR3 sequence (DNA): TGCGCCAGCAGCCAAGATCCAACCACCACCGGGGAGCTGTTTTTT.

J is TRBJ1-1 and V is TRBV29-1; the D gene is possibly TRBD1 (5 bases). The ends were cut back, 0 bases at V and 7 bases at J, with 18 bases in the middle. The CDR3 totals 15 residues. From germline, CDR1 is SQVTM and CDR2 ANQGSEA. The CDR3 sequence: CSVEDISPGIFEAFF. Written as DNA, the CDR3 is TGCAGCGTTGAAGATATCTCCCCAGGGATTTTTGAAGCTTTCTTT.

The gene calls are TRBV7-3 and TRBJ2-2; 13 nucleotides align to TRBD2. CDR1 and CDR2 from the germline V gene are SGHTA and FQGTGA. This CDR3 contains 19 residues. V lost 5 bases to trimming and J lost 2 bases; unmatched junction nucleotides: 11. CDR3 residues: CASSPLGLAGVVNTGELFF. The CDR3 DNA reads as TGTGCCAGCAGCCCGCTCGGACTAGCGGGAGTTGTCAACACCGGGGAGCTGTTTTTT.

The chain is built from TRBV20-1 and TRBJ2-7, with D perhaps TRBD2 (6 bases). Germline assignment: CDR1 DFQATT and CDR2 SNEGSKA (reference sequence). This CDR3 has 11 amino acids. Trimming left V 3 bases short and J 8 bases short, with 11 bases between. The CDR3 is CSARGDFQQYF. In DNA form, the CDR3 reads TGCAGTGCTAGGGGGGACTTCCAGCAGTACTTC.

CDR3 nucleotides: TGTGCCAGCAGACCAGCTGGGGCCAACGTCCTGACTTTC. Residues: CASRPAGANVLTF. This chain connects TRBV27 to TRBJ2-6; no clear D. CDR3 length: 13 residues. The V end was cut by 6 bases, the J end by 2 bases, with 5 bases between. Germline V gives CDR1 MNHEY, CDR2 SMNVEV (reference sequence).

This chain links TRBV5-1 with TRBJ2-7; D is perhaps TRBD1 (6 bases). Germline V gives CDR1 SGHRS, CDR2 YFSETQ. Trimming stripped 6 bases from V and 5 bases from J, with 15 bases between. The CDR3 spans 13 residues. The CDR3 DNA follows: TGCGCCAGCACGCCAACAGGGTTTAACGAGCAGTACTTC. As protein: CASTPTGFNEQYF.

This clone appeared a single time. J is TRBJ2-7 and V is TRBV7-2, with 7 nucleotides matching TRBD2. Germline V gene sequence: CDR1 SGHTA, CDR2 FQGNSA. The trim removed 5 bases at V and 6 bases at J, leaving 4 bases unmatched. The CDR3 runs to 12 residues. CDR3 amino acids: CASSHSGGEQYF. The CDR3 coding sequence is TGTGCCAGCAGCCATTCGGGAGGCGAGCAGTACTTC.

V is TRBV9 and J is TRBJ1-5, with D perhaps TRBD1 (5 bases). V was pared by 0 bases and J by 4 bases, with 14 bases between. The germline CDR1 and CDR2 sequences are SGDLS and YYNGEE. The CDR3 totals 16 residues. The chain's CDR3 is CASSVVWQGLNQPQHF. CDR3 bases: TGTGCCAGCAGCGTAGTATGGCAGGGATTAAATCAGCCCCAGCATTTT.

The rearrangement uses TRBV5-1 and TRBJ1-1, with a tentative D call TRBD1 (5 bases). Trimming took off 0 bases at V and 8 bases at J, with 11 bases between the two ends. The V gene's germline CDR1 is SGHRS and CDR2 YFSETQ. The CDR3 extends over 13 amino acids. CDR3 in amino acids: CASSLGSSGEAFF. The CDR3 DNA reads as TGCGCCAGCAGCTTGGGCAGTTCAGGGGAAGCTTTCTTT.

The J gene is TRBJ2-3, the V gene TRBV10-3, with 7 bases lining up with TRBD2. Trimming at V came to 10 bases and at J to 0 bases, leaving 4 bases not matched to a gene. Germline CDR1 and CDR2: ENHRY and SYGVKD. CDR3 length: 13 amino acids. CDR3 protein: CATQGLSTDTQYF. The CDR3 bases are TGTGCCACTCAGGGACTAAGCACAGATACGCAGTATTTT.

The chain is built from TRBV5-1 and TRBJ2-1; possible D gene TRBD1, 6 bases. Per germline, CDR1 SGHRS and CDR2 YFSETQ. CDR3 size: 17 residues. V lost 7 bases to trimming and J lost 0 bases, with 20 bases between them. The CDR3 is CASEGESDPGSYNEQFF. CDR3 DNA: TGCGCCAGCGAGGGGGAAAGTGACCCGGGCTCCTACAATGAGCAGTTCTTC.

A note on this clone: The junction shows a germline mismatch at one end, possibly a read error. V is TRBV5-4 and J is TRBJ1-2; no reliable D call. Germline-derived CDR1 and CDR2 are SGHNT and YYREEE (reference sequence). This CDR3 spans 16 amino acids. The CDR3 coding sequence is TGTGCCAGCAGCCCCGGTCCCGGCCTGGGTAACTATGGCTACACATTC. Translated, it gives CASSPGPGLGNYGYTF.

This chain links TRBV2 with TRBJ1-1; 7 bases map to TRBD1. The CDR3 is 15 amino acids. V dropped 4 bases and J dropped 4; count of bases not matched to a gene: 9. The germline CDR1 and CDR2 sequences are SNHLY and FYNNEI. This CDR3 reads CASSGQGMGVTEAFF. For the CDR3, the DNA is TGTGCCAGCAGTGGACAGGGAATGGGAGTCACTGAAGCTTTCTTT.

The chain couples TRBV5-4 to TRBJ2-1; D uncertain. V lost 4 bases, J lost 7 bases, and 12 bases lay in between. Germline V lookup: CDR1 SGHNT, CDR2 YYREEE (reference sequence). The CDR3 spans 13 residues. This CDR3 is CASSLQTRNEQFF. The DNA for the CDR3 is TGTGCCAGCAGCCTTCAGACTCGGAATGAGCAGTTCTTC.

V is TRBV4-2 and J is TRBJ2-7, with D perhaps matching TRBD2 (6 bases). The CDR3 has 17 amino acids. The ends were cut back, 4 bases at V and 1 base at J, with 20 bases in the middle. CDR1 and CDR2 (germline): LGHNA, YNFKEQ. The CDR3 DNA follows: TGTGCCAGCAGCCCCCAGGGTAGCGGAAATCCTTCCTACGAGCAGTACTTC. Translated, it gives CASSPQGSGNPSYEQYF.

The chain combines TRBV10-3 with TRBJ1-5; no clear D. Germline CDR1 ENHRY, CDR2 SYGVKD. CDR3 length: 13 amino acids. Between the trimmed V and J ends, which lost 6 bases and 9 bases, there was a span of 15 bases. The CDR3 is CAIRDVASGPQHF. In DNA, the CDR3 is TGTGCCATCAGAGATGTGGCTTCGGGGCCCCAGCATTTT.

This chain uses TRBV28 with TRBJ1-2; tentative D call: TRBD1 (5 bases). Germline CDR1 reads MDHEN; CDR2 reads SYDVKM. The CDR3 has 15 residues. V lost 8 bases and J lost 8, with 24 bases in between. The CDR3 protein is CASGSGALPGYGYTF. The CDR3 DNA follows: TGTGCCAGCGGAAGCGGGGCCCTCCCGGGCTACGGCTACACCTTC.

This chain links TRBV28 with TRBJ1-1; 8 nucleotides line up with TRBD1. This CDR3 has 14 amino acids. The V segment lost 6 bases and the J segment 4 bases; nucleotides outside the gene matches: 7. Germline V gives CDR1 MDHEN, CDR2 SYDVKM. CDR3 region: CASSVEDRVTEAFF. The CDR3 region has the DNA TGTGCCAGCAGCGTGGAGGACAGGGTCACTGAAGCTTTCTTT.